A selection of T cell receptor beta chains follows, all from one sample in a study of T-cell memory formation after mild COVID-19. TCRdb called the 5' RACE reads again in MiXCR, with one record for every CDR3 protein. Of roughly 370,000 distinct CDR3 sequences listed, 15% to 20% are singletons. The material sequenced was PBMCs or a T cell subset sorted from them (not recorded which). The receptors here all came from a man between 18 and 29 years old who had mild COVID-19 (a few samples of this study predate the infection). Cell type and time point are not known. Both conserved end residues are part of each CDR3. Fields, in order: D gene, V gene, J gene, CDR3 protein. D genes are given only for firm matches.

d_gene: .
v_gene: TRBV9
j_gene: TRBJ2-7
CDR3aa: CASSPGLPTASYEQYF

d_gene: .
v_gene: TRBV2
j_gene: TRBJ1-2
CDR3aa: CASTVDYGYTF

d_gene: TRBD2
v_gene: TRBV12-3/TRBV12-4
j_gene: TRBJ2-2
CDR3aa: CASTGLVGTGELFF

d_gene: TRBD1
v_gene: TRBV7-2
j_gene: TRBJ1-4
CDR3aa: CASSPRAWTGGEKLFF

d_gene: TRBD2
v_gene: TRBV4-1
j_gene: TRBJ2-3
CDR3aa: CASRREGTSGGTDTQYF

d_gene: .
v_gene: TRBV11-2
j_gene: TRBJ2-3
CDR3aa: CASSLGLWADTQYF

d_gene: TRBD2
v_gene: TRBV7-2
j_gene: TRBJ2-1
CDR3aa: CASSLLSGVNEQFF

d_gene: .
v_gene: TRBV2
j_gene: TRBJ2-1
CDR3aa: CASSELGEQFF

d_gene: TRBD1
v_gene: TRBV20-1
j_gene: TRBJ2-2
CDR3aa: CSARVTGRKYTGELFF

d_gene: .
v_gene: TRBV4-3
j_gene: TRBJ2-7
CDR3aa: CSSSQESERPYEQYF

d_gene: .
v_gene: TRBV20-1
j_gene: TRBJ2-7
CDR3aa: CSARDLLSYEQYF

d_gene: .
v_gene: TRBV7-2
j_gene: TRBJ2-2
CDR3aa: CASSLNQQGGELFF

d_gene: TRBD2
v_gene: TRBV19
j_gene: TRBJ2-2
CDR3aa: CASAWEGTNTGELFF

d_gene: .
v_gene: TRBV7-9
j_gene: TRBJ1-1
CDR3aa: CASSLDYGTNTEAFF

d_gene: TRBD1
v_gene: TRBV20-1
j_gene: TRBJ1-1
CDR3aa: CSGLETGSFTEAFF

d_gene: TRBD1
v_gene: TRBV19
j_gene: TRBJ2-3
CDR3aa: CASRREAGTVSSTDTQYF

d_gene: TRBD1
v_gene: TRBV4-3
j_gene: TRBJ2-7
CDR3aa: CASSQDGWTGVGEQYF

d_gene: .
v_gene: TRBV27
j_gene: TRBJ2-1
CDR3aa: CASRRAAANEQFF

d_gene: TRBD1
v_gene: TRBV5-1
j_gene: TRBJ2-7
CDR3aa: CASSLAQGADEQYF

d_gene: .
v_gene: TRBV7-9
j_gene: TRBJ1-3
CDR3aa: CASSSTTTGTGNTIYF

d_gene: TRBD1
v_gene: TRBV19
j_gene: TRBJ2-7
CDR3aa: CASSRGTGLSYEQYF

d_gene: .
v_gene: TRBV20-1
j_gene: TRBJ1-5
CDR3aa: CSARAGRFDQPQHF

d_gene: TRBD1
v_gene: TRBV4-2
j_gene: TRBJ2-2
CDR3aa: CASSLEGQGTPELFF

d_gene: .
v_gene: TRBV5-1
j_gene: TRBJ2-5
CDR3aa: CASSLGWSQGETQYF

d_gene: TRBD1
v_gene: TRBV7-2
j_gene: TRBJ1-1
CDR3aa: CASSSYRGRTEAFF

d_gene: .
v_gene: TRBV7-2
j_gene: TRBJ2-2
CDR3aa: CASRVPEGGELFF

d_gene: TRBD1
v_gene: TRBV9
j_gene: TRBJ1-4
CDR3aa: CASSPGGQTIDEKLFF

d_gene: .
v_gene: TRBV4-1
j_gene: TRBJ1-1
CDR3aa: CASSQVSRAEAFF

d_gene: .
v_gene: TRBV5-1
j_gene: TRBJ2-2
CDR3aa: CASSLNSRANTGELFF

d_gene: .
v_gene: TRBV5-1
j_gene: TRBJ1-5
CDR3aa: CASSPLHVGTENLAQHF

d_gene: .
v_gene: TRBV6-5
j_gene: TRBJ2-2
CDR3aa: CASSPRLDTGELFF

d_gene: .
v_gene: TRBV4-3
j_gene: TRBJ1-2
CDR3aa: CASSQDYLRGDYGYTF